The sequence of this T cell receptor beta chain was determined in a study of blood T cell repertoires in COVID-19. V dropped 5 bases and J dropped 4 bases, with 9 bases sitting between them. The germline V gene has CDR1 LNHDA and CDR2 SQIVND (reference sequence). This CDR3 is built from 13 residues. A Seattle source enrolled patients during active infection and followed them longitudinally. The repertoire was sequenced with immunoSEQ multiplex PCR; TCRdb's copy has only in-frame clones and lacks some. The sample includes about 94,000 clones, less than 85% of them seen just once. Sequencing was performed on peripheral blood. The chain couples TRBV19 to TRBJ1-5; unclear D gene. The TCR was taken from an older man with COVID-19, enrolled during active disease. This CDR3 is CASSVDTNQPQHF. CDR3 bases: TGTGCCAGTAGTGTTGACACAAATCAGCCCCAGCATTTT.